What follows describes a single TCR beta chain. This record comes from a study of patients and donors after allogeneic stem cell transplantation. From the RT-PCR reads, TCRdb called clonotypes with MiXCR, one entry per CDR3 protein. This sample has some 960,000 distinct CDR3 sequences, with 15% to 20% found just once. The V end lost 4 bases, the J end lost 7 bases, and 15 bases lay between the germline ends. The CDR3 is made up of 14 amino acids. Germline V CDR1 and CDR2: KGHSH, LQKENI. Sequencing was performed on blood, either unsorted or a sorted T cell fraction (not recorded which). The receptor was derived from a human donor who was either an allogeneic HSCT recipient or a stem cell or donor lymphocyte infusion donor (not recorded which). It is not recorded whose cells these are; they may come from a transplant donor. J is TRBJ2-3 and V is TRBV18; D may match TRBD1 or TRBD2 (5 bases each). The CDR3: CASSLGDDFNTQYF. For the CDR3, the DNA is TGTGCCAGCTCACTGGGGGACGACTTTAATACGCAGTATTTT.